The 8 T cell receptor beta chains presented below share a single source sample, sequenced in a study of blood T cells in healthy people across ages. Together with a sample-barcoded 5' primer, a J-beta primer mix was included in a second PCR lasting about 7 to 12 cycles. TCRdb re-analysed the 5' RACE reads in MiXCR, keeping a single row per CDR3 protein. The sample has fewer than 1,200,000 distinct CDR3 sequences, less than 25% seen once. These data were also reused for a study on T cells of mothers and their children.

Sequenced material: blood. Every receptor here comes from a girl aged 2 to 9 in good health.

The chain combines TRBV25-1 with TRBJ2-1; D not certain. Looked up from germline, CDR1 is MGHDK and CDR2 is SYGVNS. Trimming took 7 bases from V and 7 from J, leaving 8 bases between them. The CDR3 loop spans 11 amino acids. The CDR3 bases are TGTGCCAGCATCGCGGCAAATGAGCAGTTCTTC. As protein: CASIAANEQFF.

The chain couples TRBV29-1 to TRBJ1-2, with a tentative D call TRBD1 (5 bases). V was pared by 2 bases and J by 4 bases, with 14 bases between. The CDR3 spans 14 residues. Looked up from germline, CDR1 is SQVTM and CDR2 is ANQGSEA. This CDR3 is CSVEPRGEAYGYTF. As DNA, the CDR3 is TGCAGCGTTGAACCCCGGGGGGAAGCCTATGGCTACACCTTC.

A few counts support this clonotype. The chain carries TRBV28 and TRBJ2-7, with D possibly being TRBD1 (6 bases). CDR1 and CDR2 (germline): MDHEN, SYDVKM. V lost 5 bases and J 5 bases, leaving 13 bases between the germline ends. The CDR3 contains 13 residues. CDR3 region: CASSRDRWNEQYF. The CDR3 DNA is TGTGCCAGCAGTCGTGACAGGTGGAACGAGCAGTACTTC.

This clonotype has just a few counts. The gene calls are TRBV4-2 and TRBJ2-5; perhaps TRBD2 as D (6 bases). Trimming removed 1 base from V and 4 bases from J, with 16 bases in between. Germline V gene lookup returns CDR1 LGHNA and CDR2 YNFKEQ. The CDR3 consists of 16 residues. CDR3: CASSQARLGEVETQYF. CDR3 nucleotides: TGTGCCAGCAGCCAAGCCCGGCTAGGGGAGGTAGAGACCCAGTACTTC.

This clonotype has a handful of counts. J is TRBJ2-5 and V is TRBV7-2; unclear D gene. The J call may be mistaken, given a closer DNA end match to TRBJ2-7. Germline lookup yields CDR1 SGHTA and CDR2 FQGNSA. This CDR3 is built from 15 residues. This chain's CDR3 is CASSPSWRLGYEQYF. In nucleotides, the CDR3 is TGTGCCAGCAGCCCCTCGTGGAGATTGGGCTACGAGCAGTACTTC.

This clonotype has only a few counts. The V gene is TRBV7-3, the J gene TRBJ1-1; no reliable D call. Trimming left V 0 bases short and J 4 bases short, with 12 bases between. Germline V gene data show CDR1 as SGHTA and CDR2 as FQGTGA. The CDR3 contains 15 residues. DNA of the CDR3: TGTGCCAGCAGCTTAACCGGGGTACGGGGCACTGAAGCTTTCTTT. It specifies CASSLTGVRGTEAFF. Combining the CDR3 with reference TRBV7-3 and TRBJ1-1 gives the whole variable domain GAGVSQTPSNKVTEKGKYVELRCDPISGHTALYWYRQSLGQGPEFLIYFQGTGAADDSGLPNDRFFAVRPEGSVSTLKIQRTERGDSAVYLCASSLTGVRGTEAFFGQGTRLTVV.

The rearrangement uses TRBV7-8 and TRBJ1-1; D is ambiguous. This CDR3 is built from 13 residues. CDR1 is SGHVS, CDR2 FQNEAQ, per germline. V lost 2 bases and J lost 6, with 10 bases in between. This CDR3 is CASSLYSLSEAFF. The CDR3 DNA reads TGTGCCAGCAGCTTATATAGCCTCTCTGAAGCTTTCTTT.

The chain links TRBV29-1 to TRBJ2-5; the D gene is possibly TRBD1 (6 bases). CDR1 is SQVTM, CDR2 ANQGSEA, per germline. V was clipped by 0 bases and J by 0 bases, with 14 bases between them. This CDR3 region has 16 residues. CDR3 residues: CSVEDGQTSHQETQYF. The CDR3 bases are TGCAGCGTTGAAGATGGACAGACATCCCACCAAGAGACCCAGTACTTC.